This T cell receptor (beta chain) comes out of a study of shared clonotypes between healthy human individuals. The table came from immunoSEQ multiplex PCR; TCRdb's copy has only in-frame clones and leaves some out. The sample holds approximately 600,000 clones, around 96% seen once. V dropped 0 bases and J dropped 0 bases, with 9 bases sitting between them. The CDR3 is made up of 15 amino acids. The germline V gene encodes CDR1 MDHEN and CDR2 SYDVKM. CD8 cells regarded as naive lacked CD45RO, were positively chosen for CCR7, and omitted terminally differentiated effector memory CD45RA+ cells. The chain carries TRBV28 and TRBJ2-7; D is unclear. The sequence was collected from a woman in her 30s in good health. Material: naive CD8+ T cells sorted from blood. CDR3 residues: CASSLWGRPSYEQYF. CDR3 nucleotide sequence: TGTGCCAGCAGTTTATGGGGCAGGCCCTCCTACGAGCAGTACTTC.